This TCR beta chain appears in the sequencing data of a study of shared clonotypes between healthy human individuals. Study results and caveats: Clonotype sharing among donors likely depends on sequencing depth.

This CDR3 region has 15 residues. V trimming: 4 bases; J trimming: 6 bases; junction bases outside the gene matches: 6. The germline CDR1 and CDR2 sequences are SGHRS and YFSETQ. TCRdb keeps only in-frame clones here, not all; method: immunoSEQ multiplex PCR. The table lists about 1 million clones, roughly 75% of them singletons, with nearly 1.5% in the top ten. About this clone: Its antigen is still unknown.

The TCR sequence derives from a young man in good health. Input material: memory CD4+ T cells sorted from blood. Subset indicated: CD45RA-negative fraction. V usage is TRBV5-1 and J usage is TRBJ2-2; 10 nucleotides match TRBD2. The CDR3 sequence is CASSAASGRSGELFF. The CDR3 bases are TGCGCCAGCAGCGCTGCTAGCGGGAGATCCGGGGAGCTGTTTTTT.